The rows below give T cell receptor beta chains drawn from one sample of a study of long-term antiretroviral therapy in people with HIV. Clones were sequenced by immunoSEQ multiplex PCR, and TCRdb holds only the in-frame ones, with some missing. The table lists 15,000 to 20,000 clones, approximately 84% of them singletons. This specimen was unsorted PBMCs, taken 0.9 years after starting antiretroviral therapy. Receptor source: a man between 18 and 35 years old with HIV. The CDR3 runs from the conserved cysteine through the conserved F or W. A D gene is named only where the DNA matches it firmly. Size tells how often a clone was seen (once, few, many) or the class of an expanded clone, and some rows leave it out.

size	J	D	V	CDR3	DNA
.	TRBJ2-1	.	TRBV9	CASNKGNPRDLHEQFF	TGTGCCAGCAACAAGGGGAACCCCAGAGATCTACATGAGCAGTTCTTC
.	TRBJ1-1	TRBD1	TRBV6-5	CASSYTTGAVAEAFF	TGTGCCAGCAGTTATACGACAGGGGCCGTAGCTGAAGCTTTCTTT
few	TRBJ1-2	.	TRBV19	CASSPNTGNYGYTF	TGTGCCAGTAGTCCCAATACAGGAAACTATGGCTACACCTTC
.	TRBJ2-2	.	TRBV6-5	CASSYSIEGPGELFF	TGTGCCAGCAGTTACTCGATAGAGGGGCCCGGGGAGCTGTTTTTT
once	TRBJ1-1	.	TRBV27	CASSQGLAEAFF	TGTGCCAGCAGCCAGGGACTAGCTGAAGCTTTCTTT
few	TRBJ1-1	.	TRBV5-1	CASSLGRTDPEAFF	TGCGCCAGCAGCTTGGGGCGGACAGACCCTGAAGCTTTCTTT
.	TRBJ2-2	.	TRBV5-1	CASSLGDTGELFF	TGCGCCAGCAGCTTGGGCGACACCGGGGAGCTGTTTTTT
.	TRBJ1-1	.	TRBV5-1	CASSLWDTMNTEAFF	TGCGCCAGCAGCTTATGGGACACAATGAACACTGAAGCTTTCTTT
.	TRBJ2-7	.	TRBV6-1	CASSEGLEVPREYF	TGTGCCAGCAGTGAAGGGTTGGAGGTACCCCGAGAGTACTTC
.	TRBJ2-5	.	TRBV27	CASSSQGRRAETQYF	TGTGCCAGCAGTTCCCAGGGCAGAAGGGCAGAGACCCAGTACTTC
once	TRBJ2-2	TRBD1	TRBV27	CASSHGQVRVWTGELFF	TGTGCCAGCAGCCACGGACAGGTCAGGGTATGGACCGGGGAGCTGTTTTTT
.	TRBJ2-6	TRBD1	TRBV18	CASSPLGQSSGANVLTF	TGTGCCAGCTCACCACTGGGACAGAGCTCTGGGGCCAACGTCCTGACTTTC
once	TRBJ2-2	.	TRBV6-1	CASSESHDTGELFF	TGTGCCAGCAGTGAAAGTCATGACACCGGGGAGCTGTTTTTT
.	TRBJ2-3	.	TRBV20-1	CSARKVVQYF	TGCAGTGCTCGAAAGGTGGTCCAGTATTTT
.	TRBJ2-7	.	TRBV30	CAWSRDSYEQYF	TGTGCCTGGAGCCGAGACAGTTACGAGCAGTACTTC
.	TRBJ2-3	TRBD2	TRBV5-4	CASSFAGGEGTQYF	TGTGCCAGCAGCTTCGCGGGGGGGGAGGGTACGCAGTATTTT
.	TRBJ1-2	.	TRBV30	CAWSGTGYGYTF	TGTGCCTGGAGTGGCACAGGCTATGGCTACACCTTC
.	TRBJ2-1	TRBD2	TRBV11-2	CASSHAGGPYNEQFF	TGTGCCAGCAGCCATGCGGGGGGGCCCTACAATGAGCAGTTCTTC
once	TRBJ2-7	TRBD1	TRBV5-4	CASSPRDSPYEQYF	TGTGCCAGCAGCCCCCGGGACAGTCCCTACGAGCAGTACTTC
few	TRBJ2-1	.	TRBV7-3	CASSLNFLNEQFF	TGTGCCAGCAGCTTAAACTTTCTCAATGAGCAGTTCTTC
.	TRBJ1-4	.	TRBV6-5	CASSYGPYNEKLFF	TGTGCCAGCAGTTACGGCCCGTATAATGAAAAACTGTTTTTT
.	TRBJ2-1	.	TRBV6-5	CASRGFYNEQFF	TGTGCCAGCAGAGGTTTCTACAATGAGCAGTTCTTC
.	TRBJ2-1	TRBD2	TRBV10-2	CASSNVGGYYNEQFF	TGCGCCAGCTCAAACGTGGGGGGGTACTACAATGAGCAGTTCTTC
.	TRBJ1-2	TRBD1	TRBV5-6	CASSPGQGLVVGGYTF	TGTGCCAGCAGTCCCGGACAGGGACTGGTTGTTGGTGGCTACACCTTC
.	TRBJ2-2	.	TRBV5-6	CASSLGPQGGRAGELFF	TGTGCCAGCAGCCTGGGACCTCAGGGGGGACGAGCCGGGGAGCTGTTTTTT
.	TRBJ1-6	.	TRBV7-2	CASSLEPPGSPLHF	TGTGCCAGCAGTTTAGAACCCCCCGGCTCACCCCTCCACTTT
.	TRBJ2-3	.	TRBV2	CASSVTLNTDTQYF	TGTGCCAGCAGTGTTACCCTGAACACAGATACGCAGTATTTT
.	TRBJ1-1	.	TRBV28	CASRLNTINTEAFF	TGTGCCAGCAGACTTAACACGATTAACACTGAAGCTTTCTTT
.	TRBJ1-2	TRBD1	TRBV2	CASRPTGIPVGYTF	TGTGCCAGCAGACCGACAGGGATTCCGGTCGGCTACACCTTC
.	TRBJ2-1	.	TRBV4-2	CASSHRVKDEQFF	TGTGCCAGCAGCCACCGTGTTAAGGATGAGCAGTTCTTC
.	TRBJ1-5	TRBD1	TRBV4-1	CASSHPGQVGNQPQHF	TGCGCCAGCAGCCATCCGGGACAGGTCGGCAATCAGCCCCAGCATTTT
few	TRBJ1-6	.	TRBV25-1	CASSDANSPLHF	TGTGCCAGCAGTGACGCGAATTCACCCCTCCACTTT
.	TRBJ2-5	.	TRBV25-1	CASSEGGSIQETQYF	TGTGCCAGCAGTGAAGGGGGGTCCATCCAAGAGACCCAGTACTTC
.	TRBJ2-7	.	TRBV30	CAWKVNGWYEQYF	TGTGCCTGGAAGGTTAATGGGTGGTACGAGCAGTACTTC
.	TRBJ1-2	.	TRBV10-3	CAISEPGSAGYTF	TGTGCCATCAGTGAGCCCGGTTCAGCCGGCTACACCTTC
.	TRBJ2-2	.	TRBV14	CASSQVHTGELFF	TGTGCCAGCAGCCAAGTACACACCGGGGAGCTGTTTTTT
few	TRBJ2-1	TRBD2	TRBV5-1	CASTTFGGSNEQFF	TGCGCCAGCACCACCTTCGGGGGGAGCAATGAGCAGTTCTTC
.	TRBJ1-1	.	TRBV27	CASSFGGRTEAFF	TGTGCCAGCAGTTTTGGGGGGCGGACTGAAGCTTTCTTT
once	TRBJ2-5	TRBD2	TRBV27	CASSLAGGVWETQYF	TGTGCCAGCAGTTTAGCGGGGGGAGTTTGGGAGACCCAGTACTTC
once	TRBJ2-7	.	TRBV19	CASQSRESYEQYF	TGTGCCAGTCAGAGTAGGGAATCCTACGAGCAGTACTTC
.	TRBJ1-1	TRBD1	TRBV9	CASGTGGSGTEAFF	TGTGCCAGCGGGACAGGGGGTTCGGGCACTGAAGCTTTCTTT
.	TRBJ2-2	.	TRBV9	CASSVRDTQRGTGELFF	TGTGCCAGCAGCGTCCGGGACACCCAGAGAGGCACCGGGGAGCTGTTTTTT
.	TRBJ2-3	.	TRBV11-3	CASSTTATDTQYF	TGTGCCAGCAGCACGACAGCCACAGATACGCAGTATTTT
.	TRBJ2-5	TRBD1	TRBV27	CASSLLATDREETQYF	TGTGCCAGCAGTTTATTGGCAACGGACAGGGAAGAGACCCAGTACTTC
.	TRBJ2-3	TRBD2	TRBV5-1	CASSLTSVQDTQYF	TGCGCCAGCAGCCTAACTAGCGTACAAGATACGCAGTATTTT
.	TRBJ1-2	.	TRBV30	CAWSGPAPTRKYTF	TGTGCCTGGAGCGGTCCCGCCCCAACTCGGAAGTACACCTTC
.	TRBJ1-4	.	TRBV5-6	CASSLGSEGVEKLFF	TGTGCCAGCAGCTTAGGATCAGAAGGAGTAGAAAAACTGTTTTTT
.	TRBJ2-2	.	TRBV19	CASSGGANTGELFF	TGTGCCAGTAGTGGGGGTGCTAACACCGGGGAGCTGTTTTTT
.	TRBJ2-7	.	TRBV10-2	CASSEFGAPEQYF	TGCGCCAGCAGTGAGTTTGGCGCCCCCGAGCAGTACTTC
.	TRBJ2-3	TRBD2	TRBV27	CASSLYGGGTGTDTQYF	TGTGCCAGCAGTTTATATGGCGGGGGGACTGGCACAGATACGCAGTATTTT
.	TRBJ2-2	.	TRBV9	CASSPGAGATGELFF	TGTGCCAGCAGCCCTGGAGCGGGCGCGACCGGGGAGCTGTTTTTT
.	TRBJ1-1	.	TRBV6-5	CASRDRSRWGTEAFF	TGTGCCAGCAGAGACAGGAGCCGGTGGGGAACTGAAGCTTTCTTT
.	TRBJ2-3	.	TRBV6-1	CASSDNTDTQYF	TGTGCCAGCAGTGACAACACAGATACGCAGTATTTT
.	TRBJ1-5	.	TRBV7-8	CASSLGYSNQPQHF	TGTGCCAGCAGCTTAGGGTATAGCAATCAGCCCCAGCATTTT
.	TRBJ1-4	TRBD1	TRBV4-1	CASSQGEDRVEEKLFF	TGCGCCAGCAGCCAAGGGGAAGACAGGGTCGAGGAAAAACTGTTTTTT
.	TRBJ1-1	.	TRBV28	CASTDSVNTEAFF	TGTGCCAGCACAGATAGCGTGAACACTGAAGCTTTCTTT